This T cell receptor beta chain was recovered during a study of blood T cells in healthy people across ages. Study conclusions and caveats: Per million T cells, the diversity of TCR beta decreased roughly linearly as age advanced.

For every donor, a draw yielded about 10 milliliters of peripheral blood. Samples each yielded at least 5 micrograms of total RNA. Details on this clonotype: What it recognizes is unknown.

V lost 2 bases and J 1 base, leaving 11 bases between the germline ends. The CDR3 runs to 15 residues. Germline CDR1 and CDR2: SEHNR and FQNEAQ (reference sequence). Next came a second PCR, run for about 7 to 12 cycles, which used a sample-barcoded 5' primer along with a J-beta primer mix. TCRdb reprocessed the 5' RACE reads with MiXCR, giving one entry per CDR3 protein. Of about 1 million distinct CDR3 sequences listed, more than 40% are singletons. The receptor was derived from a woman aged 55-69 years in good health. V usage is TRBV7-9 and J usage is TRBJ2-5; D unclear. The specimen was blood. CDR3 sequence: CASSLLGPIQETQYF. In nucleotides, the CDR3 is TGTGCCAGCAGCTTACTAGGGCCCATCCAAGAGACCCAGTACTTC.